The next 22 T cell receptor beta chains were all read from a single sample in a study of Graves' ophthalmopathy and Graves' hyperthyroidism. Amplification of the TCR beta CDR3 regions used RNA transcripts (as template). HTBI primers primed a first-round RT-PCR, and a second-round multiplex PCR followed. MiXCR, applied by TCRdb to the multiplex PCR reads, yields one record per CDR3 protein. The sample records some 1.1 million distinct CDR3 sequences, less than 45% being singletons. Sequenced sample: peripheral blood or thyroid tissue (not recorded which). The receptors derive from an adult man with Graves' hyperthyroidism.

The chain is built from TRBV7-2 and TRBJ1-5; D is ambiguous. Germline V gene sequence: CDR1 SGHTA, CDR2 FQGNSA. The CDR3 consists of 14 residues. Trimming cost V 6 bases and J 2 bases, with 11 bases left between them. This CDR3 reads CASRSVGGNQPQHF. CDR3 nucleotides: TGTGCCAGCAGATCAGTCGGGGGCAATCAGCCCCAGCATTTT. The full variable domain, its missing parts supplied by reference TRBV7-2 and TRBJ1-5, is GAGVSQSPSNKVTEKGKDVELRCDPISGHTALYWYRQSLGQGLEFLIYFQGNSAPDKSGLPSDRFSAERTGGSVSTLTIQRTQQEDSAVYLCASRSVGGNQPQHFGDGTRLSIL.

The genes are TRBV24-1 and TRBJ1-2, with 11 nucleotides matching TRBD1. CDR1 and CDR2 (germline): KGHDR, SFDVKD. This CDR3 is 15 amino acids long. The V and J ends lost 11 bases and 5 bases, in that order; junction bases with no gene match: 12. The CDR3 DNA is TGTGCCAGCAACACCGGGACAGGGGGATTGTATGGCTACACCTTC. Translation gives CASNTGTGGLYGYTF.

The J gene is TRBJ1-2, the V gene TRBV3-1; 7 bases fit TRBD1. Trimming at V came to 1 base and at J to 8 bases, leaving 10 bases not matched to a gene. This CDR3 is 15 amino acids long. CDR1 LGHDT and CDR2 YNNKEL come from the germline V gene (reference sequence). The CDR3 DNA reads TGTGCCAGCAGCCAAGTCCCACAGGGGCTAGGGGGCTACACCTTC. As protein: CASSQVPQGLGGYTF.

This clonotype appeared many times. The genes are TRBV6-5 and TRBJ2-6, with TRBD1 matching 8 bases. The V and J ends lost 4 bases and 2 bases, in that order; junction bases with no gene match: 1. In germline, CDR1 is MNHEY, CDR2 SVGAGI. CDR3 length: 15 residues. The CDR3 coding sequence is TGTGCCAGCAGTTGGACAGGGCCTGGGGCCAACGTCCTGACTTTC. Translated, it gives CASSWTGPGANVLTF.

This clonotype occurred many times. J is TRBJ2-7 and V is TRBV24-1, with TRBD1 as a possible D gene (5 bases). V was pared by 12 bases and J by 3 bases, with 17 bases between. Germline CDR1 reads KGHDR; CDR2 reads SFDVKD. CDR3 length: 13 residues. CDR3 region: CAAPPTVVYEQYF. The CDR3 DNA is TGTGCCGCACCCCCGACAGTGGTCTACGAGCAGTACTTC.

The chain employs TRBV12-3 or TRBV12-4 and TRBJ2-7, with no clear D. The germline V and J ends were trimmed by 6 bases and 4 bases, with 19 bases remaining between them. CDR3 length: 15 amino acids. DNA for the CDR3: TGTGCCAGCAGCCCGGCTCAGGAAGGATCATACGAGCAGTACTTC. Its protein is CASSPAQEGSYEQYF.

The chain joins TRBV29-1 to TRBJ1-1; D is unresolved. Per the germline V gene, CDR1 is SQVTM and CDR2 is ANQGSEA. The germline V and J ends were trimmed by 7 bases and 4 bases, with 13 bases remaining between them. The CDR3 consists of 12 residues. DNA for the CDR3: TGCAGCGCCAAACAGCAGTTCACTGAAGCTTTCTTT. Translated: CSAKQQFTEAFF.

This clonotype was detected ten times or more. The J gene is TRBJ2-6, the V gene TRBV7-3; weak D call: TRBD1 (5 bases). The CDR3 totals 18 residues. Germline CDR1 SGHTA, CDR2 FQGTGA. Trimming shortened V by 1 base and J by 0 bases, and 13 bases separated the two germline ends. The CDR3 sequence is CASSLKAGPGSGANVLTF. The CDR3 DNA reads TGTGCCAGCAGCTTAAAGGCAGGGCCCGGCTCTGGGGCCAACGTCCTGACTTTC.

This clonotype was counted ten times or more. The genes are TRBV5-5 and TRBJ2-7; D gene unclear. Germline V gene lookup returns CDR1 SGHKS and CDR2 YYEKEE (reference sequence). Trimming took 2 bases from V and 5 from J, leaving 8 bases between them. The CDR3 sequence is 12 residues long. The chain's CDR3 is CASSFQSDEQYF. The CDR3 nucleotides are TGTGCCAGCAGCTTTCAGTCAGACGAGCAGTACTTC.

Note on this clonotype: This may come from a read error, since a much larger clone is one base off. CDR3 amino acids: CASSMASGRGTGELFF. The CDR3, as DNA: TGTGCCAGTAGTATGGCCTCAGGGCGGGGCACCGGGGAGCTGTTTTTT. The chain is built from TRBV19 and TRBJ2-2, with D possibly being TRBD2 (6 bases). CDR3 length equals 16 residues. Between the trimmed V and J ends, which lost 3 bases and 4 bases, there was a span of 15 bases. Germline V gene sequence: CDR1 LNHDA, CDR2 SQIVND (reference sequence).

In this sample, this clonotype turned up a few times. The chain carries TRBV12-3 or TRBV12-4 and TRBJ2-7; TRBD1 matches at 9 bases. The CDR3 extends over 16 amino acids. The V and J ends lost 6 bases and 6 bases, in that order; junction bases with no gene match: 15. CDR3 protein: CASSPFLGTGKAEQYF. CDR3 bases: TGTGCCAGCAGCCCGTTTTTAGGGACAGGGAAAGCCGAGCAGTACTTC.

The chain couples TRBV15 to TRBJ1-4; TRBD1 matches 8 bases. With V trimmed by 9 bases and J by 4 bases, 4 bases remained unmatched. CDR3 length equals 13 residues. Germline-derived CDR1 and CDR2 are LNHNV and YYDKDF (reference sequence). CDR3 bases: TGTGCCACTAGGACAGGGAATAATGAAAAACTGTTTTTT. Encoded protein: CATRTGNNEKLFF. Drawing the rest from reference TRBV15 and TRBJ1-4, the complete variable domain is DAMVIQNPRYQVTQFGKPVTLSCSQTLNHNVMYWYQQKSSQAPKLLFHYYDKDFNNEADTPDNFQSRRPNTSFCFLDIRSPGLGDTAMYLCATRTGNNEKLFFGSGTQLSVL.

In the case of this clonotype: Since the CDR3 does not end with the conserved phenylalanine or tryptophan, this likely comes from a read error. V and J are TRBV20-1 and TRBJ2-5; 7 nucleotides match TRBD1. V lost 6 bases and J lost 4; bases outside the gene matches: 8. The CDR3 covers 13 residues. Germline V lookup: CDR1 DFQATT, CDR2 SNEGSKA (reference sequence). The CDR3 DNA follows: TGCAGTGCCCCACAGGGGCTTGCAGAGACCCAGTACGTC. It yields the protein CSAPQGLAETQYV.

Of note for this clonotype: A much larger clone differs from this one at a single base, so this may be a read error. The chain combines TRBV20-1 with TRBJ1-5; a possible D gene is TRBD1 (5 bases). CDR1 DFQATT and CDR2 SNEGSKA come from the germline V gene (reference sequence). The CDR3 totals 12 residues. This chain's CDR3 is CNAAGGTQPQHF. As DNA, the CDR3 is TGCAATGCGGCGGGGGGGACCCAGCCCCAGCATTTT.

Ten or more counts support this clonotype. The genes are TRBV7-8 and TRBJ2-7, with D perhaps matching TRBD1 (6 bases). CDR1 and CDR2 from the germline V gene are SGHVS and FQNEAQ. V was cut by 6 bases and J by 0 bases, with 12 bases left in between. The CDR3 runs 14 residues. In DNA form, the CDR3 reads TGTGCCAGCAGGAACAGGGAAACCTCCTACGAGCAGTACTTC. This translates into CASRNRETSYEQYF.

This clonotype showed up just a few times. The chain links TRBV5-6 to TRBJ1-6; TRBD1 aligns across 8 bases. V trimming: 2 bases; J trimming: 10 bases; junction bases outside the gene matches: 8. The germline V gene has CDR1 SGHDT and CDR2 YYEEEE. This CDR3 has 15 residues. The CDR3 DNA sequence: TGTGCCAGCAGCTTTCCCGGACAGGGAACGTCACCCCTCCACTTT. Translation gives CASSFPGQGTSPLHF.

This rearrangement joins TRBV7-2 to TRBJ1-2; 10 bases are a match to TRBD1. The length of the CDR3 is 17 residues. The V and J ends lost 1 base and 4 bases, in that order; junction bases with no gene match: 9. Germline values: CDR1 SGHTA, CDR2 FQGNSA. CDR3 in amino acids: CASSLGQGALMGYGYTF. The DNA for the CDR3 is TGTGCCAGCAGCTTAGGACAGGGGGCATTAATGGGCTATGGCTACACCTTC.

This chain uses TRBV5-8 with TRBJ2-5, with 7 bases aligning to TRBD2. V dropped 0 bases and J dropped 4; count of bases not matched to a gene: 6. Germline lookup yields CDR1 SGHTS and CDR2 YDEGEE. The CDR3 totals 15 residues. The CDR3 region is CASSLGRTGGETQYF. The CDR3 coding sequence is TGTGCCAGCAGCTTGGGACGAACGGGGGGAGAGACCCAGTACTTC.

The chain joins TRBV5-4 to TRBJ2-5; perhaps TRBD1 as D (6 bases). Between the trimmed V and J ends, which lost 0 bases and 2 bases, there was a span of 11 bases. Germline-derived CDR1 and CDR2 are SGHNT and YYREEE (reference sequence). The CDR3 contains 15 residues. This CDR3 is CASSLDKDRQETQYF. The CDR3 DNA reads TGTGCCAGCAGCTTGGATAAGGACAGACAAGAGACCCAGTACTTC.

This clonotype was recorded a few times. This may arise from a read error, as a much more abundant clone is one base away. CDR3 amino acids: CATRENGQVATQYF. For the CDR3, the DNA is TGTGCCACCAGGGAAAACGGACAGGTGGCGACCCAGTACTTC. The gene calls are TRBV24-1 and TRBJ2-5; 7 nucleotides agree with TRBD1. The CDR3 spans 14 residues. Germline V lookup: CDR1 KGHDR, CDR2 SFDVKD. V shed 7 bases, J shed 7 bases, and the junction held 11 bases outside the gene matches.

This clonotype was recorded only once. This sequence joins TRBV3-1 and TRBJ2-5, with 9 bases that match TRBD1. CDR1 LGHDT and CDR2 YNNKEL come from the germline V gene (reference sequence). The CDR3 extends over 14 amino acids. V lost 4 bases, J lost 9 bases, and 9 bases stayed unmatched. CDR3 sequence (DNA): TGTGCCAGCAGCCCGACAGGGGGTGCCTCGTCCCAGTACTTC. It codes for CASSPTGGASSQYF.

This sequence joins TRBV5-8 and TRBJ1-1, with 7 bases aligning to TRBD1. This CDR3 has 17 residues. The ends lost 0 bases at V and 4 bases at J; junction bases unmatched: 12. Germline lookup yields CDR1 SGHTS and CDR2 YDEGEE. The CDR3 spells CASSLGGGGASSTEAFF. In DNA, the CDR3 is TGTGCCAGCAGCTTGGGAGGAGGGGGCGCATCAAGCACTGAAGCTTTCTTT.